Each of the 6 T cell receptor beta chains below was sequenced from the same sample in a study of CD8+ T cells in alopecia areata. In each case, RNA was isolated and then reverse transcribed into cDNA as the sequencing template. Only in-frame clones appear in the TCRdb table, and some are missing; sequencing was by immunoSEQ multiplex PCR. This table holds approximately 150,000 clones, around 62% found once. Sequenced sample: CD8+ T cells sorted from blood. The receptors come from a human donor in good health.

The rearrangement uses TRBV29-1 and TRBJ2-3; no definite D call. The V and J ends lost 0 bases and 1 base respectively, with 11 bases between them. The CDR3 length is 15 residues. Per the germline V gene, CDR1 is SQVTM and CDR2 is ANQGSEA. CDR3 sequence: CSVEDLLHGTDTQYF. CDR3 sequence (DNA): TGCAGCGTTGAAGACCTTCTACACGGCACAGATACGCAGTATTTT.

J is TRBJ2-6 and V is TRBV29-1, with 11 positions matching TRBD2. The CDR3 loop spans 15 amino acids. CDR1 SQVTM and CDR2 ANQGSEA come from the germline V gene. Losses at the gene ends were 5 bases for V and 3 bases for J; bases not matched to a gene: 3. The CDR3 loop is CSVPGLAGGANVLTF. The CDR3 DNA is TGCAGCGTTCCCGGACTAGCGGGTGGGGCCAACGTCCTGACTTTC.

CDR3 DNA: TGCAGCGTTGGGTCAAGGGTTAGCTCTGGGGCCAACGTCCTGACTTTC. Amino acid sequence: CSVGSRVSSGANVLTF. The chain joins TRBV29-1 to TRBJ2-6; D call uncertain. From germline, CDR1 is SQVTM and CDR2 ANQGSEA. The CDR3 is 16 amino acids. The V and J ends lost 4 bases and 0 bases respectively, with 13 bases between them.

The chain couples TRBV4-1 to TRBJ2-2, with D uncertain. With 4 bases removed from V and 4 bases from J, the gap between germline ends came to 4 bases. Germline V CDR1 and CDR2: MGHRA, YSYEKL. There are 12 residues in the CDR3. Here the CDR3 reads CASSRSTGELFF. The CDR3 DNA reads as TGCGCCAGCAGCCGCTCCACCGGGGAGCTGTTTTTT.

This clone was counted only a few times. This CDR3 is CASSVAMDYETQYF. The CDR3 coding sequence is TGTGCCAGCAGCGTAGCGATGGACTACGAGACCCAGTACTTC. The chain has TRBV9 and TRBJ2-5; D might be TRBD2 (6 bases). The germline V gene has CDR1 SGDLS and CDR2 YYNGEE. Between the trimmed V and J ends, which lost 0 bases and 5 bases, there was a span of 11 bases. This CDR3 has 14 amino acids. The full variable domain, in which reference TRBV9 and TRBJ2-5 provide the parts outside the CDR3, is DSGVTQTPKHLITATGQRVTLRCSPRSGDLSVYWYQQSLDQGLQFLIQYYNGEERAKGNILERFSAQQFPDLHSELNLSSLELGDSALYFCASSVAMDYETQYFGPGTRLLVL.

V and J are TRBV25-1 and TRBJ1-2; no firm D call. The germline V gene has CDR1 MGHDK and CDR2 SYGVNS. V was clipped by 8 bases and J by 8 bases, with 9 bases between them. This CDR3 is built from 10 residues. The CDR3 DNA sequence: TGTGCCAGCTTCTCGTTCGGCTACACCTTC. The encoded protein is CASFSFGYTF.